This T cell receptor beta chain was recorded in a study of Graves' ophthalmopathy and Graves' hyperthyroidism (dated by TCRdb to the late 2010s). About the study as a whole: Hyperthyroidism was considered stable if no progression to ophthalmopathy occurred within 18 months of follow-up. TCR beta repertoire signatures were used to distinguish Graves' ophthalmopathy from Graves' hyperthyroidism and to predict progression to ophthalmopathy. In total, approximately 130 blood samples were TCR-sequenced: fewer than 50 ophthalmopathy, around 75 hyperthyroidism and some 17 hyperthyroidism-to-ophthalmopathy patients. To explore V-J signatures that separate ophthalmopathy from hyperthyroidism, a discovery set of 95 to 100 patients was enrolled, consisting of fewer than 45 with ophthalmopathy and some 56 with stable hyperthyroidism. An independent validation cohort comprised around 20 hyperthyroidism patients and 15 to 17 patients who later progressed from hyperthyroidism to ophthalmopathy. T-cell repertoires of thyroid tissue and blood were compared in six or seven hyperthyroidism patients. After sampling, hyperthyroidism patients received methimazole starting at 30 mg daily, and ophthalmopathy patients received high-dose intravenous methylprednisolone.

Comment on this clonotype: No cognate antigen has been identified for it. The CDR3 end shows no conserved phenylalanine or tryptophan, and so a read error is likely.

Paper-wide results and their limitations: No statistical method was used to predetermine the sample size, and group allocation was not hidden from the investigators. Ophthalmopathy was separated from stable hyperthyroidism by the 13-signature model with roughly 88% sensitivity and less than 82% specificity in cross-validation and with 80%/75% in the test set. Most expanded thyroid clonotypes with a frequency above 0.001 also appeared in blood, which suggests that blood repertoires may reflect the immune response in the thyroid. In validation, the model predicted ophthalmopathy progression with about 71% sensitivity and around 72% specificity; eleven to twelve predicted patients were CT-confirmed with GO in a median of approximately six months.

V is cut by 6 bases and J by 5 bases, and the space between the germline ends is 10 bases. From a lookup of the germline V gene, CDR1 and CDR2 are WSHSY and SAAADI. The CDR3 has 12 amino acids, counting both end residues. CDR3 DNA is the only sequence kept; it has 36 bases, read in frame from the first base. For repertoire sequencing, the TCR beta CDR3 regions were amplified from RNA transcripts. The first round was an RT-PCR using HTBI primers with the Qiagen OneStep RT-PCR kit, and this first round was followed by a second-round multiplex PCR, then size selection and purification. The libraries underwent paired-end sequencing with 100 bp reads on an Illumina HiSeq2000. The original pipeline was this. SOAPnuke was used to process the reads, throwing out any read that had adapters, had uncalled bases, had a mean Phred below 15, or lacked an exact constant-primer or identifier match. COPE v1.2.5 was used to merge the high-quality paired reads. Clonotypes were defined as unique nucleotide sequences and were aligned to IMGT TRB V, D and J references using MiTCR v1.1. Only V-J combinations with frequency above 0.0001 were analysed, covering about 99% of repertoires. For each V-J combination, a TCR clonal expansion and chaos score was defined as the ratio of F50 clonal expansion to chaos observed in the TCRdist matrix. Welch's t-statistics and random forest were used to reduce the features to about 12 V-J combinations, which were then used as input to a naive Bayes classifier. The Morisita-Horn index was used to measure how similar the thyroid and blood repertoires were. TCRdb reran the public reads through fastp at Q25 and MiXCR, keeping productive beta chains. A single entry per CDR3 protein holds the most common genes and DNA from its merged rows. The V and J calls shown here were made by TCRdb, not taken from the authors' results. In all, the sample holds about 1.2 million distinct CDR3 sequences, and around a third of those were seen once. The biggest ten clones account for over 8.5% of the sample.

The hyperthyroidism patients were 18 to 65 years old and newly diagnosed, with a disease duration of less than 2 months. Anyone with other autoimmune diseases, uncontrolled infections, pregnancy or lactation was excluded from the study. Diagnosis relied on clinical symptoms, serum thyroxine, TRAb, thyroid ultrasound and orbital computed tomography. Total RNA was extracted using Trizol reagent, and RNA quality was checked on an Agilent 2100 Bioanalyzer. Sequences were obtained from peripheral blood or thyroid tissue (not recorded which). The V and J segments used are TRBV10-2 and TRBJ2-5, with the D segment identity uncertain. The clonotype comes from an adult man with Graves' hyperthyroidism. The CDR3 has the sequence CASRGLSETQYL. The bases read TGCGCCAGCAGGGGCCTATCGGAGACCCAGTACCTC.